The 3 T cell receptor beta chains below were found in one sample sequenced in a study of blood T cell repertoires in COVID-19. The method was immunoSEQ multiplex PCR; TCRdb's version includes in-frame clones alone and lacks a portion of them. Counted here are approximately 500,000 clones, 70% to 90% occurring once; the ten biggest clones make up 3.2%. Sample: peripheral blood. All receptors derive from a human donor in a cohort sampled during active COVID-19.

The V call is TRBV4-3, the J call TRBJ2-1; 10 bases are a match to TRBD2. CDR3 size: 16 residues. Germline V gene data show CDR1 as LGHNA and CDR2 as YSLEER. The V gene end was trimmed by 3 bases and the J gene end by 6 bases; junction bases not matched to a gene: 8. CDR3 loop: CASSQHIAGGGNEQFF. DNA of the CDR3: TGCGCCAGCAGCCAGCACATAGCGGGAGGCGGCAATGAGCAGTTCTTC.

The rearrangement uses TRBV28 and TRBJ1-5; D is unresolved. Germline CDR1 reads MDHEN; CDR2 reads SYDVKM. Trimming shortened V by 7 bases and J by 1 base, and 8 bases separated the two germline ends. This CDR3 spans 13 amino acids. Here the CDR3 reads CASTHSSNQPQHF. In DNA form, the CDR3 reads TGTGCCAGCACCCACTCGAGCAATCAGCCCCAGCATTTT.

The chain carries TRBV27 and TRBJ1-2; tentative D call: TRBD1 (5 bases). This CDR3 spans 14 amino acids. The V gene's germline CDR1 is MNHEY and CDR2 SMNVEV (reference sequence). V lost 2 bases, J lost 7 bases, and 14 bases lay in between. The DNA for the CDR3 is TGTGCCAGCAGTTTAGCTCCAGCCCAGGGTGGCTACACCTTC. Encoded protein: CASSLAPAQGGYTF.